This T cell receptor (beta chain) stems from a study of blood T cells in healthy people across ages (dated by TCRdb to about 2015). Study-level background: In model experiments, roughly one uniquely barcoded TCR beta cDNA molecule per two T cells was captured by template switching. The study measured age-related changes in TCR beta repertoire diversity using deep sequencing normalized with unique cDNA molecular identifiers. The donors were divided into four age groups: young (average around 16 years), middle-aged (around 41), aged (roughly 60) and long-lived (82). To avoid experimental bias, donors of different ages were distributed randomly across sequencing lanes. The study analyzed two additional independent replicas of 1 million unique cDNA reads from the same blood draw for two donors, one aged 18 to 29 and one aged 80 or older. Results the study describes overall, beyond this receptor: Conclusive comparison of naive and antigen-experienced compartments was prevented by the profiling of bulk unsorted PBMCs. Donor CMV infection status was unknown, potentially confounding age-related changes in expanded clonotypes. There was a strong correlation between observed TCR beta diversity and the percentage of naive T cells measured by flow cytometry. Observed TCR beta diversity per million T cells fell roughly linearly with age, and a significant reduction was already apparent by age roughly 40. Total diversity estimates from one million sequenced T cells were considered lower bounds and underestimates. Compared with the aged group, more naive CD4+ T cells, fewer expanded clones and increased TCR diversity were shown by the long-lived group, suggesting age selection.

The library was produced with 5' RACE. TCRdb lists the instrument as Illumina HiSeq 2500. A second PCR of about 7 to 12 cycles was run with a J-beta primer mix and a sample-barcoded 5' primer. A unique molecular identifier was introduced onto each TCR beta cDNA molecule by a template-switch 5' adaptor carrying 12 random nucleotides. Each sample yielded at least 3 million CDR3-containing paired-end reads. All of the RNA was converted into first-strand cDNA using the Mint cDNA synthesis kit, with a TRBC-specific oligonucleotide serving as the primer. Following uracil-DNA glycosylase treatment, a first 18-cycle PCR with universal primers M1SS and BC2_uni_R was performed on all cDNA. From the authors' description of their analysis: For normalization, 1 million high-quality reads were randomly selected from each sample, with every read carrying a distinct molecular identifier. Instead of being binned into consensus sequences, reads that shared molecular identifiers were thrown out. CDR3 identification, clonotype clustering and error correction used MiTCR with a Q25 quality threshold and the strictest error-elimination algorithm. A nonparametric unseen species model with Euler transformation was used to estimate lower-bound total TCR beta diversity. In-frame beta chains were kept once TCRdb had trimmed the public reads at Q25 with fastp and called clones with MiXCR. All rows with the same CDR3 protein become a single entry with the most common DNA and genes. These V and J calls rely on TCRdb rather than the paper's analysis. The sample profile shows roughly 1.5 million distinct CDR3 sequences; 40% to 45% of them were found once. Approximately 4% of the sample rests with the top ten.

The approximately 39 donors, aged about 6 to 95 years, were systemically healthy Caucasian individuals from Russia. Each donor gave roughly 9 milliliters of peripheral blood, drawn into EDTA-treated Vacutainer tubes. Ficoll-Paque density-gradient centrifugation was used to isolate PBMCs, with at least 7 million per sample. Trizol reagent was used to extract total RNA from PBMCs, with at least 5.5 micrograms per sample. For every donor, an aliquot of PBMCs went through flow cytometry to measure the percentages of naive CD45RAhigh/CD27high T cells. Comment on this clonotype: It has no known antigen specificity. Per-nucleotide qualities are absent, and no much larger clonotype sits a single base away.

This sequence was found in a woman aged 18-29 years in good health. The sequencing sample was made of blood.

The DNA reads as follows: TGTGCCAGCATCAACGAACAGGGGGGGTTCAGCAATCAGCCCCAGCATTTT. It specifies CASINEQGGFSNQPQHF. In this chain, TRBV5-7 is recombined with TRBJ1-5; 8 bases in the middle match TRBD1. TRBV5-7 is assigned to the ORF class and has an uncertain function. Including cysteine and phenylalanine, the CDR3 has 17 amino acids. Here the CDR3 DNA is all that survives: 51 bases in frame from base 1. Trimming removed 6 bases from V and 1 base from J; the gene matches leave 12 bases unexplained.